This T cell receptor (beta chain) was captured in a study of CD8 T cells in acute hepatitis C reinfection. General study results and limits: Only TCRbeta was bulk sequenced, so alphabeta pairing is unknown. TRBV04 and TRBV06 were preferentially used in all groups, not explained by naive pool overrepresentation.

Here immunoSEQ multiplex PCR was the method, and the copy in TCRdb shows in-frame clones only, minus some. The sample includes approximately 41,000 clones, approximately 87% of them seen just once. Time point noted: naive CD8 control sorted from an acute-time-point sample. Comment on this clone: The antigen remains undetermined.

Germline V CDR1 and CDR2: LNHNV, YYDKDF (reference sequence). Trimming cost V 4 bases and J 4 bases; bases outside gene matches: 9. This CDR3 is 15 amino acids long. Sequencing was carried out using naive CD8+ T cells from PBMCs. This clonotype was sampled from a man between 25 and 39 years old with chronic hepatitis C. V is TRBV15 and J is TRBJ2-5; TRBD2 agrees at 7 bases. CDR3 nucleotides: TGTGCCACCAGCAATCTCTGGGAGGGATCAGAGACCCAGTACTTC. The encoded protein is CATSNLWEGSETQYF.